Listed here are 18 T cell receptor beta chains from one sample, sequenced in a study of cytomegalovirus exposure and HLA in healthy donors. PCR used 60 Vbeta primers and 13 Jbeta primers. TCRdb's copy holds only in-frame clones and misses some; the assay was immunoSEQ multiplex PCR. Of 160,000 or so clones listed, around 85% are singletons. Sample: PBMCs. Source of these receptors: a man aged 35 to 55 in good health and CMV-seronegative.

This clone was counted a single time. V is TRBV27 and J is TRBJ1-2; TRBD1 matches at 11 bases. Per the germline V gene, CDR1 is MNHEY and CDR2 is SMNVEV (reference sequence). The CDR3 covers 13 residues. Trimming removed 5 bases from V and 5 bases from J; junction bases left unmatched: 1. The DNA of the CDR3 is TGTGCCAGCAGTGGACAGGGGGCGTATGGCTACACCTTC. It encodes CASSGQGAYGYTF.

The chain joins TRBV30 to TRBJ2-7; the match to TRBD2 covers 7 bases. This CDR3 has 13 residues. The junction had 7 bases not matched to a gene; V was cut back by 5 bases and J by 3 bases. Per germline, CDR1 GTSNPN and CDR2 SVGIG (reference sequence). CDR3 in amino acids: CAWGRGSLYEQYF. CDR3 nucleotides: TGTGCCTGGGGGCGGGGGAGTCTCTACGAGCAGTACTTC.

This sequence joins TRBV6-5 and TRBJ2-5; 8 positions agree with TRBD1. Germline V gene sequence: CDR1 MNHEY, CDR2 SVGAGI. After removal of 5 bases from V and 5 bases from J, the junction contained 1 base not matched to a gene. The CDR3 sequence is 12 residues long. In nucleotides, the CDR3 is TGTGCCAGCAGTCGGGACAGGGAGACCCAGTACTTC. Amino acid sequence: CASSRDRETQYF.

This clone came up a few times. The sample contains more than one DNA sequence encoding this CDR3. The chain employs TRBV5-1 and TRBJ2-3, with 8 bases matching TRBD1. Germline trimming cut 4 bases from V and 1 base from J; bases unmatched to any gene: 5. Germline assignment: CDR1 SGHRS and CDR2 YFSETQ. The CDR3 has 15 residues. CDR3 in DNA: TGCGCCAGCAGCCTCAGGGGGCTGGGCACAGATACGCAGTATTTT. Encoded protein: CASSLRGLGTDTQYF.

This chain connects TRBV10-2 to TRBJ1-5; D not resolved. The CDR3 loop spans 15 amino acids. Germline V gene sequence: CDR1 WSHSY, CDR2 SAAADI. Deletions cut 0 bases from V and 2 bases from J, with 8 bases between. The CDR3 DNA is TGCGCCAGCAGTGAGTCGCGGAACCGCAATCAGCCCCAGCATTTT. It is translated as CASSESRNRNQPQHF.

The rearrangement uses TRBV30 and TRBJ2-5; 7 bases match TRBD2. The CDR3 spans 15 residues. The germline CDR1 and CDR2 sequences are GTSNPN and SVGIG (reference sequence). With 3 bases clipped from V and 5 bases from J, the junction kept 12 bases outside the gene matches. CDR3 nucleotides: TGTGCCTGGAGCCACGGGGTAGCGGGCGGCGAGACCCAGTACTTC. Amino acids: CAWSHGVAGGETQYF.

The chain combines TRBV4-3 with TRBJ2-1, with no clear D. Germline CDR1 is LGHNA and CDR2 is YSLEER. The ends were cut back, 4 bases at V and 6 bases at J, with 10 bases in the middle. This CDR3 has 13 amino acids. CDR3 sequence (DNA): TGCGCCAGCAGCCTTAAGACTGTCAATGAGCAGTTCTTC. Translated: CASSLKTVNEQFF.

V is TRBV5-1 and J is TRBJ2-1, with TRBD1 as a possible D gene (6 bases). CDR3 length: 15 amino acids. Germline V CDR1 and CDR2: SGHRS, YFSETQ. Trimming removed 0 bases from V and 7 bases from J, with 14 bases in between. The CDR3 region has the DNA TGCGCCAGCAGCTTGGTCGGCCAGGGGTTGAATGAGCAGTTCTTC. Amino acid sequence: CASSLVGQGLNEQFF.

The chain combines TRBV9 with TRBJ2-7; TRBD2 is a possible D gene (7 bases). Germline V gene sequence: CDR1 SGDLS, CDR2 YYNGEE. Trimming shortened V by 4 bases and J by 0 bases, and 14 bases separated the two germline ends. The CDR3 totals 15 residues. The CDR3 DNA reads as TGTGCCAGCAGCCCAGGTGCGGGGGCCTCCTACGAGCAGTACTTC. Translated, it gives CASSPGAGASYEQYF.

CDR3 DNA: TGTGCCACCCAACGCCTGAGCTCCTACGAGCAGTACTTC. It encodes CATQRLSSYEQYF. This chain links TRBV27 with TRBJ2-7; D remains unclear. The germline V and J ends were trimmed by 10 bases and 0 bases, with 13 bases remaining between them. Germline CDR1 is MNHEY and CDR2 is SMNVEV (reference sequence). The CDR3 totals 13 residues.

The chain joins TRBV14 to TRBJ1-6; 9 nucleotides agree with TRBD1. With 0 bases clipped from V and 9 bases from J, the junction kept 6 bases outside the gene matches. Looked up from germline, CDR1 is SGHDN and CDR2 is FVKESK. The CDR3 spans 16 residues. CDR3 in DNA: TGTGCCAGCAGCCAAGATCCCCGGGACAGGGTTTCACCCCTCCACTTT. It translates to CASSQDPRDRVSPLHF.

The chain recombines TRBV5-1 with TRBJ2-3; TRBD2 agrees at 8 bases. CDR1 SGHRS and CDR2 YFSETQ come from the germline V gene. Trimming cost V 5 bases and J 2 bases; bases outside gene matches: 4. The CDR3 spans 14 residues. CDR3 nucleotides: TGCGCCAGCAGGGGCGGGGGGACCACAGATACGCAGTATTTT. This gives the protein CASRGGGTTDTQYF.

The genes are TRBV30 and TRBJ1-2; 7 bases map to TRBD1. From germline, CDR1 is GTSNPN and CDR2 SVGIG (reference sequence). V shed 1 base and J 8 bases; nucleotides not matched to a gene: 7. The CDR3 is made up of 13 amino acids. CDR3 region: CAWSATGVGGYTF. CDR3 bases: TGTGCCTGGAGTGCCACAGGGGTTGGAGGCTACACCTTC.

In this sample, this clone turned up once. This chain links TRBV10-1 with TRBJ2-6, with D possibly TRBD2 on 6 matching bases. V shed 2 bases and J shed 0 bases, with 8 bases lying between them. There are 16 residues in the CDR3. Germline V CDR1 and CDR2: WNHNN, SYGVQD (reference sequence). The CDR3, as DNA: TGCGCCAGCAGTGAGGGGGGGTACTCTGGGGCCAACGTCCTGACTTTC. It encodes CASSEGGYSGANVLTF.

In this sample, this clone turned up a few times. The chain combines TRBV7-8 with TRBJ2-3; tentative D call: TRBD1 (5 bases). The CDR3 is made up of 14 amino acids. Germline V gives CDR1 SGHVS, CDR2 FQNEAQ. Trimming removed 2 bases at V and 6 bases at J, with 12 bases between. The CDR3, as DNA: TGTGCCAGCAGCTTACGTGGTGGGGCGGATACGCAGTATTTT. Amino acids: CASSLRGGADTQYF.

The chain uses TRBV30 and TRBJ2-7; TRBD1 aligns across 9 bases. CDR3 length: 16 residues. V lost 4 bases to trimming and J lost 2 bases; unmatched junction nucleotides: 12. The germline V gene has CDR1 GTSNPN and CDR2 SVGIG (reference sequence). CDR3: CAWTRTGDPFPYEQYF. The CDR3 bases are TGTGCCTGGACTAGGACAGGGGACCCTTTTCCCTACGAGCAGTACTTC.

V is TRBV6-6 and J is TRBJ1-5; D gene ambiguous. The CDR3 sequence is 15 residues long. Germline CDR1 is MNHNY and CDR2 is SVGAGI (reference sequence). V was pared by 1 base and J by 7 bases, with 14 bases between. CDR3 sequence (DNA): TGTGCCAGCAGTTACTACAGTATCACGGGACAGCCCCAGCATTTT. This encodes CASSYYSITGQPQHF.

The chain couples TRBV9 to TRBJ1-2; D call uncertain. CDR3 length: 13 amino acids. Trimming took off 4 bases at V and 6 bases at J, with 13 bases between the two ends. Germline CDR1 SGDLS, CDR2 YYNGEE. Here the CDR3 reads CASSPGLRDGYTF. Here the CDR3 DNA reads TGTGCCAGCAGCCCCGGACTAAGGGATGGCTACACCTTC.